These T cell receptor beta chains were read from a single sample in a study of blood T cell repertoires in COVID-19. Some clones are missing from TCRdb's copy, which holds only in-frame ones; the method was immunoSEQ multiplex PCR. The table includes some 200,000 clones, about 80% detected once. The sequenced material came from PBMCs or T cells enriched from blood (not recorded which). The receptors derive from a woman in her fifties or sixties who had been exposed to COVID-19. The CDR3 runs from the conserved cysteine through the conserved F or W. D genes are given only for firm matches. Clone size appears in some rows only: once, few, many, or a class for an expanded clone.

TRBD1	.	14	TRBV3-1/TRBV3-2	TRBJ1-2	CASSQGDRVYGYTF	TGTGCCAGCAGCCAAGGCGACAGGGTCTATGGCTACACCTTC
TRBD2	.	15	TRBV5-1	TRBJ2-5	CASSLLSGGQETQYF	TGCGCCAGCAGCTTGTTAAGCGGGGGCCAAGAGACCCAGTACTTC
.	.	17	TRBV30	TRBJ1-1	CAWNSGGGAFANTEAFF	TGTGCCTGGAATTCGGGAGGGGGGGCCTTTGCGAACACTGAAGCTTTCTTT
.	.	12	TRBV6-5	TRBJ1-4	CASSYGGEKLFF	TGTGCCAGCAGTTACGGGGGGGAAAAACTGTTTTTT
.	.	13	TRBV11-2	TRBJ1-6	CASSLNLDSPLHF	TGTGCCAGCAGCTTAAATTTAGATTCACCCCTCCACTTT
TRBD2	.	13	TRBV7-2	TRBJ2-7	CASSLEGLDEQYF	TGTGCCAGCAGCTTAGAGGGACTAGACGAGCAGTACTTC
.	.	14	TRBV25-1	TRBJ1-1	CASSERTANTEAFF	TGTGCCAGCAGTGAACGGACAGCCAACACTGAAGCTTTCTTT
TRBD2	.	15	TRBV7-9	TRBJ2-5	CASSYSGGDQETQYF	TGTGCCAGCAGCTATAGCGGGGGCGATCAAGAGACCCAGTACTTC
TRBD1	few	14	TRBV5-1	TRBJ1-1	CASSRGQGNTEAFF	TGCGCCAGCAGCCGCGGACAGGGGAACACTGAAGCTTTCTTT
.	.	13	TRBV6-5	TRBJ2-1	CASSYSSGNEQFF	TGTGCCAGCAGTTACTCGAGTGGCAATGAGCAGTTCTTC
TRBD1	.	12	TRBV18	TRBJ1-1	CASSTGGTEAFF	TGTGCCAGTTCGACAGGGGGCACTGAAGCTTTCTTT
TRBD2	.	15	TRBV6-2/TRBV6-3	TRBJ2-1	CASSSLAGIYNEQFF	TGTGCCAGCAGTTCACTAGCGGGAATATACAATGAGCAGTTCTTC
TRBD1	.	16	TRBV2	TRBJ2-3	CASRRRRQGLSDTQYF	TGTGCCAGCAGGAGGCGAAGACAGGGGCTTTCGGATACGCAGTATTTT
TRBD1	.	14	TRBV30	TRBJ1-5	CAWSTAGGRGPQHF	TGTGCCTGGAGTACCGCAGGGGGCCGGGGTCCCCAGCATTTT
.	.	13	TRBV5-6	TRBJ1-2	CASSLPRAYGYTF	TGTGCCAGCAGCTTGCCGAGGGCCTATGGCTACACCTTC
.	.	15	TRBV5-1	TRBJ1-6	CASSVQGNFRSPLHF	TGCGCCAGCAGCGTACAGGGAAACTTTAGGTCACCCCTCCACTTT
.	.	15	TRBV19	TRBJ1-1	CASSIGGLIRTEAFF	TGTGCCAGTAGTATTGGGGGGTTGATTCGCACTGAAGCTTTCTTT
.	few	17	TRBV7-2	TRBJ1-6	CASSPLVGASLNSPLHF	TGTGCCAGCAGCCCCCTGGTGGGGGCATCATTAAATTCACCCCTCCACTTT
TRBD1	.	17	TRBV7-9	TRBJ1-6	CASSLQSTGMSNSPLHF	TGTGCCAGCAGCCTCCAATCGACAGGGATGAGTAATTCACCCCTCCACTTT
.	.	15	TRBV7-6	TRBJ2-5	CASSEQDLESGTQYF	TGTGCCAGCAGCGAACAGGACCTTGAATCGGGGACCCAGTACTTC
TRBD1	.	14	TRBV5-4	TRBJ2-5	CASSFQGVGETQYF	TGTGCCAGCAGCTTTCAGGGGGTAGGAGAGACCCAGTACTTC
.	.	13	TRBV4-3	TRBJ1-4	CASSQGRYEKLFF	TGCGCCAGCAGCCAAGGCAGGTACGAAAAACTGTTTTTT
.	.	16	TRBV19	TRBJ1-2	CASRPEPAKKSGGYTF	TGTGCCAGTAGACCCGAGCCAGCGAAGAAGTCGGGTGGCTACACCTTC
.	.	13	TRBV6-5	TRBJ2-7	CASTGDKGYEQYF	TGTGCCAGCACCGGGGACAAGGGCTACGAGCAGTACTTC
TRBD1	once	13	TRBV9	TRBJ2-2	CASSRDRGGELFF	TGTGCCAGCAGCCGGGACAGGGGCGGGGAGCTGTTTTTT
.	.	14	TRBV5-4	TRBJ2-5	CASSFPGGEETQYF	TGTGCCAGCAGCTTTCCGGGGGGCGAGGAGACCCAGTACTTC
TRBD1	.	15	TRBV7-2	TRBJ2-3	CASSLQDRGSDTQYF	TGTGCCAGCAGCTTACAGGACAGGGGTTCAGATACGCAGTATTTT
TRBD1	.	14	TRBV30	TRBJ1-1	CAWVRDSLLGEAFF	TGTGCCTGGGTTCGGGACAGTCTACTTGGGGAAGCTTTCTTT
.	.	18	TRBV27	TRBJ2-1	CASSSTLRAGSSYNEQFF	TGTGCCAGCAGTTCGACCCTCCGCGCGGGGAGCTCCTACAATGAGCAGTTCTTC
.	.	16	TRBV2	TRBJ2-5	CASSDRGARGLETQYF	TGTGCCAGCAGTGACAGGGGGGCCCGGGGGTTAGAGACCCAGTACTTC
TRBD2	once	14	TRBV7-9	TRBJ2-3	CASSWGLATDTQYF	TGTGCCAGCAGCTGGGGACTAGCAACAGATACGCAGTATTTT
.	.	14	TRBV12-5	TRBJ2-1	CASGLGLGVTEQFF	TGTGCTAGTGGTTTAGGATTAGGGGTAACCGAGCAGTTCTTC
.	few	15	TRBV5-1	TRBJ2-7	CASSLARGSVYEQYF	TGCGCCAGCAGCTTGGCGAGAGGGAGCGTCTACGAGCAGTACTTC
.	.	15	TRBV10-3	TRBJ1-1	CAISESGGGYTEAFF	TGTGCCATCAGTGAGTCGGGGGGAGGGTACACTGAAGCTTTCTTT
.	.	15	TRBV4-1	TRBJ1-2	CASSQEGGLPYGYTF	TGCGCCAGCAGCCAAGAAGGGGGACTACCATATGGCTACACCTTC
.	.	15	TRBV11-2	TRBJ2-7	CASSLDATGSYEQYF	TGTGCCAGCAGCTTAGATGCTACAGGATCCTACGAGCAGTACTTC
.	.	17	TRBV5-5	TRBJ1-6	CASSSLTGLTGYSPLHF	TGTGCCAGCAGCTCATTAACAGGCTTAACGGGCTATTCACCCCTCCACTTT
.	.	14	TRBV28	TRBJ1-1	CASTPGAGRTEAFF	TGTGCCAGCACCCCCGGCGCAGGGCGAACTGAAGCTTTCTTT
.	.	16	TRBV7-9	TRBJ2-1	CASSLARGLAYNEQFF	TGTGCCAGCAGCTTGGCGAGGGGACTTGCATACAATGAGCAGTTCTTC
.	.	13	TRBV6-1	TRBJ1-1	CASSEAQGTEAFF	TGTGCCAGCAGTGAAGCCCAGGGGACTGAAGCTTTCTTT
.	.	14	TRBV11-2	TRBJ2-7	CASSLFGGSYEQYF	TGTGCCAGCAGCTTATTCGGGGGCTCCTACGAGCAGTACTTC
TRBD1	.	13	TRBV12-3/TRBV12-4	TRBJ2-5	CASRIQGYETQYF	TGTGCCAGCAGGATACAGGGGTACGAGACCCAGTACTTC
TRBD1	.	14	TRBV5-1	TRBJ2-5	CASSASTGAGAQYF	TGCGCCAGCAGCGCCTCAACAGGGGCCGGGGCCCAGTACTTC
.	.	15	TRBV6-1	TRBJ2-1	CASSEGTYSYNEQFF	TGTGCCAGCAGTGAAGGGACTTACTCCTACAATGAGCAGTTCTTC
TRBD1	once	15	TRBV5-1	TRBJ1-2	CASSPRTGRGYGYTF	TGCGCCAGCAGCCCGCGGACAGGGAGAGGCTATGGCTACACCTTC
TRBD1	.	15	TRBV6-5	TRBJ1-2	CASSRQGQTDSGYTF	TGTGCCAGCAGTAGGCAGGGACAGACTGATTCTGGCTACACCTTC